This T cell receptor beta chain was identified during a study of identical twins. The study, taken as a whole, reports: With abundant cord blood beta clonotypes, insertions were fewer; memory repertoires showed no such pattern. Alpha sequences out of frame and shared by twins had excess low generation probability.

Unique molecular identifiers were present on the cDNA, and a universal primer site came from template switching. TCRdb processed the 5' RACE reads anew with MiXCR; each CDR3 protein has one entry. There are hundreds of thousands of distinct CDR3 sequences in the sample; around 9.6% occur only once, and 5.1% lies in the top ten. The table lists this clonotype with a few counts. What it recognizes is unknown. The CDR3 is made up of 15 amino acids. Germline assignment: CDR1 SGHVS and CDR2 FQNEAQ. Trimming removed 7 bases from V and 3 bases from J, with 13 bases in between. The gene calls are TRBV7-8 and TRBJ1-6; no reliable D call. The origin of this receptor is a woman aged 18-30 years in good health. The sequenced sample consisted of memory (CD45RO+) T cells sorted from blood. The CDR3 loop reads CASTSDPLYNSPLHF. CDR3 coding DNA: TGTGCCAGCACTTCGGACCCGCTCTATAATTCACCCCTCCACTTT.